The present T cell receptor (beta chain) was sequenced within a study of spatial heterogeneity in lung cancer. At the level of the study: Detected sequences consistently included more beta-chain ones than alpha-chain ones. Raw reads contained each unique TCR and UMI combination more than ten times on average.

Every molecule of TCR cDNA had its own unique molecular identifier. TCRdb independently ran MiXCR on the 5' RACE reads; one entry per CDR3 protein. The top ten hold roughly 8% of the sample, which has approximately 11,000 distinct CDR3 sequences, 3% to 5% seen once. Germline assignment: CDR1 DFQATT and CDR2 SNEGSKA (reference sequence). The V segment lost 1 base and the J segment 4 bases; nucleotides outside the gene matches: 5. CDR3 length: 15 residues. There are many counts of this clonotype. Time point meaning: sample taken at primary tumor resection. Tumor, nontumor lung or frozen PBMC supplied whole RNA, sequenced without sorting. A total of about 73 untreated early-stage non-small cell lung cancer patients served as donors.

This TCR came from a male donor with early-stage non-small cell lung cancer. The V call is TRBV20-1, the J call TRBJ2-3; 10 positions agree with TRBD2. The input for sequencing was normal lung tissue next to the tumor, taken at surgery. The CDR3 sequence: CSARVISGRSDTQYF. In DNA, the CDR3 is TGCAGTGCTAGAGTTATTAGCGGGAGGTCAGATACGCAGTATTTT.